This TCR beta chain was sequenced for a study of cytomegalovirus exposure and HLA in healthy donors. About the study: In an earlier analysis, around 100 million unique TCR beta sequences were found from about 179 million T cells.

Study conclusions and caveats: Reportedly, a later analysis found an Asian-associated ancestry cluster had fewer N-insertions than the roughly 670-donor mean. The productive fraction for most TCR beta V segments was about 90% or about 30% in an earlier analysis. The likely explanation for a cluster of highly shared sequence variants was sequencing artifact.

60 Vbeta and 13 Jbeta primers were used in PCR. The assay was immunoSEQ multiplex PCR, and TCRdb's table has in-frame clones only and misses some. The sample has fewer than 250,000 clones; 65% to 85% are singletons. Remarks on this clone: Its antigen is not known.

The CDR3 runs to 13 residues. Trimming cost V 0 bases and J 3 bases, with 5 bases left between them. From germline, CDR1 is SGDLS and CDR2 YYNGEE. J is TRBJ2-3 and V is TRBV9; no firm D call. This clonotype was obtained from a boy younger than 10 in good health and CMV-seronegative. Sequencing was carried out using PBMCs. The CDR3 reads CASSVGGTDTQYF. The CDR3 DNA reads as TGTGCCAGCAGCGTAGGAGGAACAGATACGCAGTATTTT.